This entry concerns a single T cell receptor (beta chain). This sample was included in a study of cytomegalovirus exposure and HLA in healthy donors. Across the study: As an earlier analysis found, roughly 170 million T cells yielded 90 million to 140 million unique TCR beta sequences.

V gave up 5 bases and J gave up 4 bases; unmatched junction bases: 9. Germline V lookup: CDR1 SEHNR, CDR2 FQNEAQ (reference sequence). The CDR3 consists of 15 residues. 60 Vbeta and 13 Jbeta primers were used in PCR. Sequenced by immunoSEQ multiplex PCR; TCRdb stores in-frame clones only, minus some. This table has around 100,000 clones, roughly three quarters appearing once. The specimen was PBMCs. This sequence originates from a woman in her late teens or twenties in good health and CMV-seropositive. The V gene is TRBV7-9, the J gene TRBJ1-2, with 8 bases fitting TRBD1. CDR3 amino acids: CASSDPDRALYGYTF. Here the CDR3 DNA reads TGTGCCAGCAGCGACCCGGACAGGGCCCTCTATGGCTACACCTTC.